These T cell receptor beta chains were read from a single sample in a study of T cell repertoires in cytomegalovirus infection. TCRdb passed the reads through MiXCR, listing each CDR3 protein once. Here the sample spans tens of thousands of distinct CDR3 sequences, under 55% being singletons. These receptors' antigens are unknown. The sample was CD8+ T cells from cultured PBMCs, taken from culture after CMV antigen stimulation. The receptors shown here come from a human donor in good health (CMV status not recorded). Some clones in this sample may be carry-over from other donors' samples. Each CDR3 is given with its conserved first and last residue. The D gene is left open where the match is weak. A clone size is listed for some rows: how often the clone was seen (once, few, many), or a class if it is expanded.

v_call	j_call	d_call	clone_size	cdr3_aa	cdr3_nt
TRBV10-3	TRBJ1-3	TRBD1	few	CAISDSSGTGGNTIYF	TGTGCCATCAGTGATTCCTCCGGGACAGGGGGAAACACCATATATTTT
TRBV4-1	TRBJ1-2	NA	once	CASSLLGALTPLGYTF	TGTGCCAGCAGCCTTTTGGGAGCACTTACTCCGCTGGGCTACACCTTC
TRBV7-9	TRBJ1-2	NA	NA	CASSLGTKGGNGYTF	TGTGCCAGCAGCTTAGGGACCAAAGGAGGGAATGGCTACACCTTC
TRBV7-3	TRBJ2-6	NA	NA	CASSGTGVGANVLTF	TGTGCCAGCAGCGGAACGGGGGTGGGGGCCAACGTCCTGACTTTC
TRBV7-9	TRBJ2-7	NA	NA	CASSSGGTYEQYF	TGTGCCAGCAGCTCGGGCGGGACCTACGAGCAGTACTTC
TRBV7-9	TRBJ1-4	NA	NA	CASPLGEKLFF	TGTGCCAGTCCTTTAGGCGAAAAACTGTTTTTT
TRBV19	TRBJ1-5	TRBD1	few	CASSIGQGIAQPQHF	TGTGCCAGTAGTATCGGACAGGGTATTGCCCAGCCCCAGCATTTT
TRBV12-3/TRBV12-4	TRBJ2-1	NA	once	CASLLGDSYNEQFF	TGTGCCAGCCTCCTGGGGGACTCCTACAATGAGCAGTTCTTC
TRBV4-2	TRBJ2-7	NA	NA	CASSQELRQEDYEQYF	TGTGCCAGCAGCCAAGAATTGCGGCAGGAAGACTACGAGCAGTACTTC
TRBV19	TRBJ2-5	NA	NA	CASSTGTEVETQYF	TGTGCCAGTAGTACTGGTACCGAGGTAGAGACCCAGTACTTC
TRBV5-1	TRBJ1-1	TRBD1	once	CASSLVGQGARTEAFF	TGCGCCAGCAGCTTGGTTGGACAGGGGGCGCGTACTGAAGCTTTCTTT
TRBV20-1	TRBJ1-1	NA	NA	CSAPGEGNTEAFF	TGCAGCGCGCCCGGGGAGGGGAACACTGAAGCTTTCTTT
TRBV28	TRBJ2-7	NA	NA	CASSPHYEQYF	TGTGCCAGCAGTCCTCACTACGAGCAGTACTTC
TRBV7-2	TRBJ2-1	TRBD2	few	CASSLASGSPYNEQFF	TGTGCCAGCAGCTTAGCTAGCGGGAGTCCCTACAATGAGCAGTTCTTC
TRBV12-3/TRBV12-4	TRBJ1-5	TRBD1	NA	CASSLNPDRGNQPQHF	TGTGCCAGCAGTTTGAATCCTGACAGGGGCAATCAGCCCCAGCATTTT
TRBV7-9	TRBJ2-5	NA	once	CASSLTPGQKQETQYF	TGTGCCAGCAGCCTAACCCCAGGACAGAAGCAAGAGACCCAGTACTTC
TRBV6-1	TRBJ2-5	NA	few	CASMLQARPYREETQYF	TGTGCCAGCATGCTTCAGGCAAGGCCATACAGGGAAGAGACCCAGTACTTC
TRBV11-2	TRBJ1-2	TRBD1	NA	CASSSGDRGLYGYTF	TGTGCCAGCAGCTCGGGGGACAGGGGGCTCTATGGCTACACCTTC
TRBV27	TRBJ2-1	TRBD2	NA	CASSLKTSGRMYNEQFF	TGTGCCAGCAGTTTGAAAACTAGCGGGAGGATGTACAATGAGCAGTTCTTC
TRBV28	TRBJ2-5	TRBD2	NA	CASSPQREGPETQYF	TGTGCCAGCAGTCCCCAGCGGGAGGGCCCCGAGACCCAGTACTTC
TRBV7-8	TRBJ2-7	TRBD2	NA	CASSLARFLAGAGEQYF	TGTGCCAGCAGCTTAGCAAGGTTTCTAGCGGGGGCGGGGGAGCAGTACTTC
TRBV6-5	TRBJ2-2	NA	few	CASSYGRGTGELFF	TGTGCCAGCAGTTATGGGCGGGGCACCGGGGAGCTGTTTTTT
TRBV7-3	TRBJ2-1	NA	NA	CASSSDVGEQFF	TGTGCCAGCAGCTCCGACGTGGGGGAGCAGTTCTTC
TRBV7-8	TRBJ2-7	TRBD1	few	CASSFRDRVKEQYF	TGTGCCAGCAGCTTCCGGGACAGGGTTAAGGAGCAGTACTTC
TRBV14	TRBJ2-5	NA	NA	CASSHYRKETQYF	TGTGCCAGCAGCCACTATAGGAAAGAGACCCAGTACTTC
TRBV28	TRBJ1-2	NA	NA	CASSVLDGYTF	TGTGCCAGCAGCGTACTAGATGGCTACACCTTC
TRBV7-8	TRBJ2-2	TRBD2	many	CASSLNPLWREGAGELFF	TGTGCCAGCAGCCTCAACCCTCTCTGGCGGGAGGGAGCCGGGGAGCTGTTTTTT
TRBV7-6	TRBJ2-4	NA	NA	CASSQEGGKNIQYF	TGTGCCAGCAGCCAAGAGGGGGGCAAAAACATTCAGTACTTC
TRBV5-6	TRBJ1-2	NA	NA	CASSLANREGTF	TGTGCCAGCAGCTTGGCCAATCGGGAGGGAACCTTC
TRBV27	TRBJ2-3	NA	NA	CASSPQGNRADTQYF	TGTGCCAGCAGTCCCCAGGGGAATCGGGCAGATACGCAGTATTTT
TRBV7-6	TRBJ2-2	NA	NA	CASSTIRGNTGELFF	TGTGCCAGCAGCACGATCAGGGGCAACACCGGGGAGCTGTTTTTT
TRBV15	TRBJ2-1	NA	NA	CATSRDTASSYNEQFF	TGTGCCACCAGCAGAGATACCGCTAGCTCCTACAATGAGCAGTTCTTC
TRBV2	TRBJ1-1	NA	many	CASSEAQGMNTEAFF	TGTGCCAGCAGTGAAGCGCAGGGGATGAACACTGAAGCTTTCTTT
TRBV7-2	TRBJ2-4	NA	few	CASSSTRDKNIQYF	TGTGCCAGCAGCTCCACCAGGGACAAAAACATTCAGTACTTC
TRBV7-3	TRBJ2-7	TRBD2	few	CASSRTSATYEQYF	TGTGCCAGCAGCCGGACTAGCGCAACCTACGAGCAGTACTTC
TRBV12-3/TRBV12-4	TRBJ2-5	TRBD2	NA	CASSRLLAGAEQETQYF	TGTGCCAGCAGTAGACTACTAGCGGGGGCTGAACAAGAGACCCAGTACTTC
TRBV4-1	TRBJ2-1	TRBD2	NA	CASSLIYGGAGDEQFF	TGTGCCAGCAGCCTCATATACGGGGGGGCCGGTGATGAGCAGTTCTTC
TRBV4-3	TRBJ2-3	TRBD2	NA	CASRTSGGGATQYF	TGCGCCAGCAGGACTAGCGGGGGGGGAGCTACGCAGTATTTT
TRBV12-3/TRBV12-4	TRBJ2-6	NA	NA	CASRLSDLSWGANVLTF	TGTGCCAGCCGGTTATCGGACCTATCGTGGGGGGCCAACGTCCTGACTTTC
TRBV4-1	TRBJ1-1	TRBD1	NA	CASSQDPDREGTEAFF	TGCGCCAGCAGCCAAGATCCGGACAGGGAGGGCACTGAAGCTTTCTTT